The present T cell receptor beta chain was sequenced within a study of cytomegalovirus exposure and HLA in healthy donors. Overall study results and limits: The authors listed 150 to 200 TCR beta chains as cytomegalovirus-associated.

The junction had 8 bases not matched to a gene; V was cut back by 2 bases and J by 4 bases. The CDR3 length is 16 residues. Per germline, CDR1 MNHEY and CDR2 SMNVEV (reference sequence). Libraries were prepared by immunoSEQ multiplex PCR; TCRdb keeps only in-frame clonotypes and omits some of them. Among 130,000 to 150,000 clones, about 86% were seen once, and the ten largest hold approximately 3%. To note about this clone: Its antigen remains unknown.

The sequencing sample was made of PBMCs. This sequence joins TRBV27 and TRBJ1-5; 7 nucleotides align to TRBD1. This TCR derives from a man between 18 and 29 years old in good health and CMV-seronegative. The CDR3 is CASSLKGAEGNQPQHF. In DNA, the CDR3 is TGTGCCAGCAGTTTAAAGGGGGCTGAGGGGAATCAGCCCCAGCATTTT.